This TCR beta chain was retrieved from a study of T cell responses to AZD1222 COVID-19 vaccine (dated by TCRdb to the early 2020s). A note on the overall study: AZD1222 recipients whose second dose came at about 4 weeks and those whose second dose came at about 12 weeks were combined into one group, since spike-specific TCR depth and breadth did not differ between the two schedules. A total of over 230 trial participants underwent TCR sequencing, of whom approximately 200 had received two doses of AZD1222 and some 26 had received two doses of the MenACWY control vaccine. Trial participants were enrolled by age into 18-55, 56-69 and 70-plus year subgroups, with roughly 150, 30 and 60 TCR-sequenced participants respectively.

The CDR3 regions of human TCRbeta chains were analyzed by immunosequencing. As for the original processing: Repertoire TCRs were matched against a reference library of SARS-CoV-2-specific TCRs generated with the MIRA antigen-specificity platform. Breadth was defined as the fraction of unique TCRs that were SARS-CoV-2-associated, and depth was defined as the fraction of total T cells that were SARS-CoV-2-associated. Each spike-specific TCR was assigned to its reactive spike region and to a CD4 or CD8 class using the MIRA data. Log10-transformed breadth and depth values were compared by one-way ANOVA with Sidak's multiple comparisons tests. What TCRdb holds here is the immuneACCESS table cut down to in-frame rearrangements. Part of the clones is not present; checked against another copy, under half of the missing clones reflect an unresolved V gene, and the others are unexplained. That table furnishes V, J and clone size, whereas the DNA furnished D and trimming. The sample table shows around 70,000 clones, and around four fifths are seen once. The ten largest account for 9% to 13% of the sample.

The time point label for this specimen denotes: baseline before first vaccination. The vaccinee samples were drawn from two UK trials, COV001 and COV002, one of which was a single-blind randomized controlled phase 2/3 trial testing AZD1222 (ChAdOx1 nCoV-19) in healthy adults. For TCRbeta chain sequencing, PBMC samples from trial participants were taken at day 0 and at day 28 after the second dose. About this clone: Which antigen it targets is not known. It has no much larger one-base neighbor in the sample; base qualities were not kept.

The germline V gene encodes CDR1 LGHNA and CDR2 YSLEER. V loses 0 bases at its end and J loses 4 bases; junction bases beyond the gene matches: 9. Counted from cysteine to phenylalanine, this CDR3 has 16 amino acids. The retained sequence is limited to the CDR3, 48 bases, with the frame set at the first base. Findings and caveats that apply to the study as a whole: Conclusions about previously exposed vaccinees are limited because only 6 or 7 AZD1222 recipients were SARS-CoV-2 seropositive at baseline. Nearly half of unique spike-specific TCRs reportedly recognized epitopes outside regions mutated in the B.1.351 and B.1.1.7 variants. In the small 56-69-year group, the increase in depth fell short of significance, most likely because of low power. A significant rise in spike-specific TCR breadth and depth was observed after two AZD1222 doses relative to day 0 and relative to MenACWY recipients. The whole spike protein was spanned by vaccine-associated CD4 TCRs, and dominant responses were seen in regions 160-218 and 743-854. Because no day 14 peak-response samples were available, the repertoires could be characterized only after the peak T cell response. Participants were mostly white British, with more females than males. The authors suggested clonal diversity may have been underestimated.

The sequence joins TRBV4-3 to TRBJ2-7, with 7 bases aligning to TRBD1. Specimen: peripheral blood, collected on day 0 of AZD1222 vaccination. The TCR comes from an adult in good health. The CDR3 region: CASSQEDRPTIYEQYF. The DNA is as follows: TGCGCCAGCAGCCAAGAGGACAGGCCGACCATATACGAGCAGTACTTC.